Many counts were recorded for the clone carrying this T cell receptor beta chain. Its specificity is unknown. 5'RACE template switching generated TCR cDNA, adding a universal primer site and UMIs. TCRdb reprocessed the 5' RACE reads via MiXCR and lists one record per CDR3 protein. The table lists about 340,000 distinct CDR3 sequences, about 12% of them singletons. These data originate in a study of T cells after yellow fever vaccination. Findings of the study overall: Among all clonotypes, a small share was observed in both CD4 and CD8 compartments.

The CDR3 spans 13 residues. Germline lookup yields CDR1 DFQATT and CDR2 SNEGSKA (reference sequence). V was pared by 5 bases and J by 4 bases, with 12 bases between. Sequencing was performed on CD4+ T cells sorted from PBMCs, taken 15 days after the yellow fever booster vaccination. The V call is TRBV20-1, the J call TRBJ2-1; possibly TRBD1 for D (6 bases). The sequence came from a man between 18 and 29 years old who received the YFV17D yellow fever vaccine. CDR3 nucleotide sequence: TGCAGTGCTTTCGGACAGACATACAATGAGCAGTTCTTC. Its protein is CSAFGQTYNEQFF.